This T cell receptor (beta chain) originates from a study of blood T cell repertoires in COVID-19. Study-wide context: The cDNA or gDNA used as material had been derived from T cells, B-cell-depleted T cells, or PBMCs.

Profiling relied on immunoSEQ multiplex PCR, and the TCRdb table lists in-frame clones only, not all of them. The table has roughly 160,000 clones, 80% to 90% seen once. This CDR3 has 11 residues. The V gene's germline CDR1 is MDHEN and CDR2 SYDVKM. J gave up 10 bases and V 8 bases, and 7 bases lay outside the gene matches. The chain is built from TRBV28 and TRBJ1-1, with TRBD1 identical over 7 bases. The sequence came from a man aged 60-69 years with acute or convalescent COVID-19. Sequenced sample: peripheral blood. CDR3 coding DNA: TGTGCCAGCCAAGACAGGGTAACAGCTTTCTTT. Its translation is CASQDRVTAFF.